This T cell receptor (beta chain) was found in a study of blood T cell repertoires in COVID-19. Study at large: T cells, B-cell-depleted T cells, or PBMCs supplied cDNA or gDNA.

The assay was immunoSEQ multiplex PCR, and TCRdb's table has in-frame clones only and misses some. The sample has 300,000 to 400,000 clones; about 90% are singletons. Seattle researchers signed up patients amid active infection and tracked them longitudinally. Germline CDR1 reads SNHLY; CDR2 reads FYNNEI. The V gene end was trimmed by 4 bases and the J gene end by 3 bases; junction bases not matched to a gene: 12. The CDR3 length is 18 residues. Material: peripheral blood. The chain carries TRBV2 and TRBJ2-3, with TRBD2 matching over 11 bases. This sequence was found in a woman in her 30s with COVID-19, enrolled during active disease. The CDR3 reads CASSGDSVAGGPTDTQYF. DNA for the CDR3: TGTGCCAGCAGTGGGGACAGTGTAGCGGGAGGGCCTACAGATACGCAGTATTTT.